These 9 T cell receptor beta chains came from one sample sequenced in a study of T cell responses to AZD1222 COVID-19 vaccine (dated by TCRdb to the early 2020s). To prepare the library, the immunoSEQ multiplex PCR assay was applied. TCRdb took over this immuneACCESS table, retaining in-frame rearrangements with V and J assigned. Such tables are incomplete; in checked studies, under half of the missing clones stem from an unresolved V gene, and the remainder is unexplained. This sample has fewer than 85,000 clones in its table, and 80% to 90% of those were observed once. Jointly, the top ten make up 9.3% of the sample. Per the publication, the time point label means: about 28 days (+/-7) after the second vaccine dose. The specimen was peripheral blood, collected 28 days after the second AZD1222 dose. These receptors were taken from an adult who received the AZD1222 COVID-19 vaccine.

The chain joins TRBV7-2 to TRBJ2-3; 10 bases are shared with TRBD2. CDR1 and CDR2 from the germline V gene are SGHTA and FQGNSA. J lost 0 bases, V lost 6 bases, and 6 bases had no gene match. The CDR3 runs to 16 residues. The DNA for the CDR3 is TGTGCCAGCAGGGGTAGCGGGGGGAGAAGCACAGATACGCAGTATTTT. Translation gives CASRGSGGRSTDTQYF.

The V gene is TRBV9, the J gene TRBJ1-2, with a weak D call TRBD1 (5 bases). The CDR3 runs 15 residues. Per germline, CDR1 SGDLS and CDR2 YYNGEE. V lost 2 bases and J 1 base, leaving 12 bases between the germline ends. CDR3 coding DNA: TGTGCCAGCAGCGTTGGGACGGGGAATAACTATGGCTACACCTTC. It translates to CASSVGTGNNYGYTF.

This chain links TRBV19 with TRBJ2-5; 7 bases line up with TRBD1. The CDR3 length is 15 residues. The V and J ends lost 3 bases and 1 base, in that order; junction bases with no gene match: 5. CDR1 and CDR2 from the germline V gene are LNHDA and SQIVND (reference sequence). The CDR3 coding sequence is TGTGCCAGTAGTATTGGACAGGCCATCCAAGAGACCCAGTACTTC. Translating it yields CASSIGQAIQETQYF.

The chain has TRBV2 and TRBJ2-3; D unresolved. Germline V gene lookup returns CDR1 SNHLY and CDR2 FYNNEI. V dropped 3 bases and J dropped 1 base, with 5 bases sitting between them. The CDR3 contains 13 residues. The CDR3 DNA reads as TGTGCCAGCAGTGATCCGGGCACAGATACGCAGTATTTT. The encoded protein is CASSDPGTDTQYF.

This clone occurred once. The chain links TRBV7-6 to TRBJ2-7, with a possible D match to TRBD2 (7 bases). The CDR3 spans 15 residues. The V end lost 1 base, the J end lost 4 bases, and 14 bases lay between the germline ends. In germline, CDR1 is SGHVS, CDR2 FNYEAQ. The DNA of the CDR3 is TGTGCCAGCAGCTTAGTAGGCGGGGGCCAATACGAGCAGTACTTC. This gives the protein CASSLVGGGQYEQYF.

CDR3 loop: CATSRARPNYGYTF. The CDR3 DNA reads as TGTGCCACCAGCAGGGCCAGGCCCAACTATGGCTACACCTTC. The chain carries TRBV15 and TRBJ1-2; no reliable D call. The CDR3 has 14 residues. CDR1 LNHNV and CDR2 YYDKDF come from the germline V gene (reference sequence). Trimming shortened V by 3 bases and J by 2 bases, and 10 bases separated the two germline ends.

This clone occurred once. The rearrangement links TRBV18 to TRBJ2-6; 9 nucleotides line up with TRBD2. V shed 2 bases, J shed 0 bases, and the junction held 8 bases outside the gene matches. Germline CDR1 and CDR2: KGHSH and LQKENI. The CDR3 has 19 residues. DNA of the CDR3: TGTGCCAGCTCACCAAAGGCTAGCGGGATCACCTCTGGGGCCAACGTCCTGACTTTC. It is translated as CASSPKASGITSGANVLTF.

This sequence joins TRBV30 and TRBJ1-3; D is undetermined. The germline V gene has CDR1 GTSNPN and CDR2 SVGIG (reference sequence). The V end lost 2 bases, the J end lost 4 bases, and 6 bases lay between the germline ends. The CDR3 spans 12 residues. The chain's CDR3 is CAWSRGGNTIYF. The CDR3 DNA is TGTGCCTGGAGTCGCGGGGGAAACACCATATATTTT.

The sample holds a few counts of this clone. V usage is TRBV7-3 and J usage is TRBJ2-5; D call uncertain. From germline, CDR1 is SGHTA and CDR2 FQGTGA. This CDR3 is 13 amino acids long. V gave up 0 bases and J gave up 5 bases, with 7 bases separating them. In nucleotides, the CDR3 is TGTGCCAGCAGCTTAACTTACTCGGAGACCCAGTACTTC. Its protein is CASSLTYSETQYF.